This T cell receptor beta chain was recorded in a study of T-cell reconstitution after alpha-beta-depleted transplantation in children. Comments on this clonotype: One end of the junction is discordant with germline, which a read error may explain.

Unique molecular identifiers were incorporated into the prepared TCRbeta library. TCRdb re-called the PCR reads with MiXCR, one entry per CDR3 protein. The sample holds almost 500,000 distinct CDR3 sequences, approximately 10% seen once. This CDR3 comprises 16 residues. CDR1 is SGDLS and CDR2 is YYNGEE in the germline V gene. The sequence was obtained from a child under 10 years old with inherited bone marrow failure, due to receive a stem cell transplant. This chain links TRBV9 with TRBJ2-7; 13 bases match TRBD2. The specimen comprised PBMCs, sampled before TCRalphabeta/CD19-depleted stem cell transplant. The CDR3 reads CASSTAGLAGVEEQCF. The DNA for the CDR3 is TGTGCCAGCAGCACTGCCGGACTAGCGGGAGTGGAAGAGCAGTGCTTC.